This entry describes one TCR beta chain. Its target is not known. This sample stems from a study of long-term antiretroviral therapy in people with HIV. Researchers report immunoSEQ v3.0 was run at survey level. This table comes from immunoSEQ multiplex PCR, and its TCRdb copy is limited to in-frame clones, with some not included. The sample contains 20,000 or so clones, about nine tenths of which appear only once. Study-wide points: Regardless of time point, clones expanded before ART dominated the repertoire.

The CDR3 consists of 17 residues. V was clipped by 4 bases and J by 4 bases; unmatched bases: 7. Germline V gene lookup returns CDR1 LNHDA and CDR2 SQIVND (reference sequence). The receptor's source is a man aged 45-60 years with HIV. The specimen comprised unsorted PBMCs, sampled 1.8 years before starting antiretroviral therapy. The chain is built from TRBV19 and TRBJ2-3; TRBD2 aligns across 14 bases. The CDR3 DNA reads as TGTGCCAGTAGTACGCCTGGACTAGCGGGGGGTGCAGATACGCAGTATTTT. This encodes CASSTPGLAGGADTQYF.